This TCR beta chain comes out of a study of blood T cells in healthy people across ages. Study-wide results and caveats: Strong correlation existed between TCR beta diversity and naive T cell percentage.

Primers used in a second PCR of roughly 6 to 11 cycles were a sample-barcoded 5' primer and a J-beta primer mix. Each of the cDNA molecules was tagged by a template-switch adaptor with 12 random nucleotides. TCRdb reanalysed the 5' RACE reads using MiXCR and keeps one entry per CDR3 protein. The table lists about a million distinct CDR3 sequences, about 51% of them singletons. In regard to this clonotype: The target antigen is unknown.

Donors each provided approximately 9.6 milliliters of peripheral blood. This CDR3 has 15 residues. The V end was cut by 4 bases, the J end by 0 bases, with 11 bases between. Germline values: CDR1 SGHRS, CDR2 YFSETQ. The TCR originated in a woman aged 60-75 years in good health. The gene calls are TRBV5-1 and TRBJ2-1; no clear D. The specimen sequenced was blood. CDR3 nucleotide sequence: TGCGCCAGCAGCCAAGTACCCAACTCCTACAATGAGCAGTTCTTC. As protein: CASSQVPNSYNEQFF.